This T cell receptor beta chain was profiled in a study of long-term antiretroviral therapy in people with HIV. Notes on the study in general: Clonotypes expanded prior to ART showed repertoire dominance at all sampled time points. Samples were collected from about 2003 to 2018 under possibly less effective ART regimens.

Researchers report immunoSEQ v3.0 was run at survey level. Clones were sequenced by immunoSEQ multiplex PCR, and TCRdb holds only the in-frame ones, with some missing. The sample carries some 30,000 clones, 90% to 95% recorded once. As regards this clone: Its antigen is not identified.

Sample: unsorted PBMCs, taken roughly 7.1 years after starting antiretroviral therapy. This TCR came from a man aged 50 or older with HIV.

In DNA, the CDR3 is TGTGCCAGCAGTTACGATCGGGGACGGTATACGCAGTATTTT. The encoded protein is CASSYDRGRYTQYF. The rearrangement joins TRBV6-5 to TRBJ2-3; D may match TRBD1 or TRBD2 (5 bases each). Trimming took 2 bases from V and 7 from J, leaving 13 bases between them. CDR3 length equals 14 residues. Germline V gene data show CDR1 as MNHEY and CDR2 as SVGAGI.